This entry features one T cell receptor beta chain sequence. Trimming pared 0 bases from V and 5 bases from J, leaving 12 bases between. The V gene's germline CDR1 is SGHRS and CDR2 YFSETQ. The CDR3 has 14 amino acids. Clones were sequenced by immunoSEQ multiplex PCR, and TCRdb holds only the in-frame ones, with some missing. The top ten clones hold about 8% of a sample with more than 75,000 clones, under 95% of them seen once. These data belong to a study of T cell responses to AZD1222 COVID-19 vaccine. The sequencing used peripheral blood, collected 28 days after the second AZD1222 dose. The chain employs TRBV5-1 and TRBJ2-7; D gene ambiguous. The receptor was derived from an adult who received the AZD1222 COVID-19 vaccine. The CDR3 DNA reads as TGCGCCAGCAGCTTGGCGGTAGCTCGGGACGAGCAGTACTTC. This codes for CASSLAVARDEQYF.